One sample yielded the 25 T cell receptor beta chains listed below, sequenced in a study of shared clonotypes between healthy human individuals. This table comes from immunoSEQ multiplex PCR, and its TCRdb copy is limited to in-frame clones, with some not included. The sample has about 2 million clones, around 96% seen once. Positively selected for CCR7, the CD45RO-negative cells used as naive CD8 cells excluded terminally differentiated effector memory CD45RA+ cells. Sample: naive CD8+ T cells sorted from blood. The receptors come from a man younger than 35 in good health.

Comments on this clone: The identical CDR3 is also encoded by other nucleotide sequences in the sample. The V gene is TRBV9, the J gene TRBJ2-7, with 10 bases matching TRBD2. This CDR3 comprises 15 residues. V gave up 0 bases and J gave up 3 bases; unmatched junction bases: 3. The germline V gene encodes CDR1 SGDLS and CDR2 YYNGEE. CDR3 amino acids: CASSVAPSGSYEQYF. For the CDR3, the DNA is TGTGCCAGCAGCGTAGCCCCTAGCGGGAGCTACGAGCAGTACTTC.

V and J are TRBV27 and TRBJ1-2; no clear D. V lost 4 bases, J lost 1 base, and 13 bases lay in between. The V gene's germline CDR1 is MNHEY and CDR2 SMNVEV (reference sequence). The CDR3 totals 15 residues. The CDR3, as DNA: TGTGCCAGCAGTTCCTCCGGCACCTTTAACTATGGCTACACCTTC. Translating gives CASSSSGTFNYGYTF.

The chain combines TRBV10-3 with TRBJ1-5, with 9 bases fitting TRBD1. CDR3 size: 15 residues. J gave up 6 bases and V 3 bases, and 6 bases lay outside the gene matches. CDR1 ENHRY and CDR2 SYGVKD come from the germline V gene. The CDR3 spells CAISDVQGQGQPQHF. In nucleotides, the CDR3 is TGTGCCATCAGTGACGTACAGGGACAGGGTCAGCCCCAGCATTTT.

The chain links TRBV13 to TRBJ1-1; D is undetermined. Trimming stripped 1 base from V and 0 bases from J, with 12 bases between. In germline, CDR1 is PRHDT, CDR2 FYEKMQ (reference sequence). CDR3 length: 16 residues. The chain's CDR3 is CASSLVSAGLNTEAFF. The CDR3 DNA is TGTGCCAGCAGCTTAGTATCGGCCGGCCTGAACACTGAAGCTTTCTTT.

The rearrangement uses TRBV28 and TRBJ2-3; D remains ambiguous. The CDR3 totals 15 residues. Germline V gene lookup returns CDR1 MDHEN and CDR2 SYDVKM. Trimming left V 5 bases short and J 2 bases short, with 14 bases between. The CDR3 nucleotides read TGTGCCAGCAGTATGGCCCGGGCGACCACAGATACGCAGTATTTT. Protein product: CASSMARATTDTQYF.

The chain uses TRBV27 and TRBJ2-1; the D call may be TRBD1 or TRBD2 (5 bases each). This CDR3 has 12 amino acids. V was trimmed by 2 bases and J by 10 bases, leaving 9 bases between them. The germline CDR1 and CDR2 sequences are MNHEY and SMNVEV (reference sequence). The CDR3 loop reads CASSLRGREQFF. The CDR3 region has the DNA TGTGCCAGCAGTTTAAGGGGACGGGAGCAGTTCTTC.

The chain recombines TRBV5-6 with TRBJ1-1; D is perhaps TRBD1 (5 bases). Looked up from germline, CDR1 is SGHDT and CDR2 is YYEEEE. CDR3 length equals 14 residues. Trimming cost V 4 bases and J 4 bases, with 14 bases left between them. CDR3 in amino acids: CASSHSWGVTEAFF. The DNA of the CDR3 is TGTGCCAGCAGCCATTCATGGGGGGTCACTGAAGCTTTCTTT. Full variable domain (outside the CDR3, taken from reference TRBV5-6 and TRBJ1-1): DAGVTQSPTHLIKTRGQQVTLRCSPKSGHDTVSWYQQALGQGPQFIFQYYEEEERQRGNFPDRFSGHQFPNYSSELNVNALLLGDSALYLCASSHSWGVTEAFFGQGTRLTVV.

This chain joins TRBV7-9 and TRBJ2-1; TRBD2 matches 11 bases. Germline V gene sequence: CDR1 SEHNR, CDR2 FQNEAQ (reference sequence). V trimming: 6 bases; J trimming: 7 bases; junction bases outside the gene matches: 8. The CDR3 has 15 amino acids. Here the CDR3 DNA reads TGTGCCAGCAGTCTCACTAGCGGGAGAGGAAATGAGCAGTTCTTC. It is translated as CASSLTSGRGNEQFF.

This chain uses TRBV28 with TRBJ1-5; 9 bases map to TRBD1. J was trimmed by 5 bases and V by 10 bases; bases with no gene match: 6. Germline loops: CDR1 MDHEN, CDR2 SYDVKM. The CDR3 is 13 residues long. The CDR3 DNA is TGTGCCAACCAACAGGGGGCTTATCAGCCCCAGCATTTT. It specifies CANQQGAYQPQHF.

The chain uses TRBV7-9 and TRBJ2-7; perhaps D is TRBD1 or TRBD2 (5 bases each). Germline V gene data show CDR1 as SEHNR and CDR2 as FQNEAQ (reference sequence). The length of the CDR3 is 12 residues. V was cut by 6 bases and J by 5 bases, with 11 bases left in between. CDR3 bases: TGTGCCAGCAGACTAGGGGCCAACGAGCAGTACTTC. It translates to CASRLGANEQYF.

V and J are TRBV12-2 and TRBJ1-2; the DNA was not compared with TRBD1, the D call given in the table. TRBV12-2 is recorded as a pseudogene. The CDR3 length is 14 residues. The CDR3 nucleotides are TGTGCAAGTCGCTGTCTTTTCAGGCGTAATGGCTACACCTTC. Its translation: CASRCLFRRNGYTF.

The chain links TRBV28 to TRBJ2-7; D is perhaps TRBD1 or TRBD2 (5 bases each). This CDR3 spans 15 amino acids. Germline CDR1 MDHEN, CDR2 SYDVKM. Trimming stripped 2 bases from V and 2 bases from J, with 13 bases between. The CDR3 DNA follows: TGTGCCAGCAGTTTAGGGGCAGGGACGACCTACGAGCAGTACTTC. Translating gives CASSLGAGTTYEQYF. Supplemented by reference TRBV28 and TRBJ2-7, the full variable domain reads DVKVTQSSRYLVKRTGEKVFLECVQDMDHENMFWYRQDPGLGLRLIYFSYDVKMKEKGDIPEGYSVSREKKERFSLILESASTNQTSMYLCASSLGAGTTYEQYFGPGTRLTVT.

The chain uses TRBV18 and TRBJ1-2, with 7 bases identical to TRBD1. Germline lookup yields CDR1 KGHSH and CDR2 LQKENI. Trimming cost V 2 bases and J 6 bases; bases outside gene matches: 15. This CDR3 is built from 17 residues. The DNA of the CDR3 is TGTGCCAGCTCACCATCTAATCAAGTACAGGGGCCGAATGGCTACACCTTC. This encodes CASSPSNQVQGPNGYTF.

The chain combines TRBV19 with TRBJ1-4, with 9 bases identical to TRBD1. CDR1 and CDR2 from the germline V gene are LNHDA and SQIVND (reference sequence). The CDR3 runs 14 residues. V trimming: 6 bases; J trimming: 7 bases; junction bases outside the gene matches: 6. The CDR3 DNA is TGTGCCAGTAGGGCCGGGACAGGGTTTGAAAAACTGTTTTTT. It specifies CASRAGTGFEKLFF.

The chain links TRBV18 to TRBJ2-4, with 11 nucleotides matching TRBD1. The trim removed 2 bases at V and 6 bases at J, leaving 6 bases unmatched. Per germline, CDR1 KGHSH and CDR2 LQKENI. This CDR3 is built from 16 residues. The CDR3 region has the DNA TGTGCCAGCTCACCAAGCCGAGGACAGGGGGCAAACATTCAGTACTTC. It codes for CASSPSRGQGANIQYF.

The chain is built from TRBV20-1 and TRBJ2-1; D is uncertain. The V gene's germline CDR1 is DFQATT and CDR2 SNEGSKA (reference sequence). This CDR3 contains 8 residues. Trimming took 0 bases from V and 12 from J, leaving 0 bases between them. CDR3 in amino acids: CSAREQFF. The CDR3 region has the DNA TGCAGTGCTAGAGAGCAGTTCTTC.

The V call is TRBV5-4, the J call TRBJ2-5, with 10 bases aligning to TRBD1. V lost 4 bases to trimming and J lost 2 bases; unmatched junction nucleotides: 11. CDR3 length: 17 amino acids. CDR1 is SGHNT and CDR2 is YYREEE in the germline V gene (reference sequence). CDR3 nucleotides: TGTGCCAGCAGCGTGGTAGGGACAGGGGCCGTTCAAGAGACCCAGTACTTC. Amino acid sequence: CASSVVGTGAVQETQYF.

V and J are TRBV11-2 and TRBJ2-7; no clear D. V was cut by 9 bases and J by 6 bases, with 21 bases left in between. The CDR3 totals 14 residues. Germline CDR1 reads SGHAT; CDR2 reads FQNNGV. The CDR3 region has the DNA TGTGCCAGAATCTGTTCTGGGCAGCTTGCCGAGCAGTACTTC. It is translated as CARICSGQLAEQYF.

The chain employs TRBV5-4 and TRBJ2-3, with 9 bases identical to TRBD2. The CDR3 covers 14 residues. CDR1 is SGHNT, CDR2 YYREEE, per germline (reference sequence). With 7 bases clipped from V and 2 bases from J, the junction kept 5 bases outside the gene matches. The CDR3: CASELAGDTDTQYF. The CDR3 DNA is TGTGCCAGCGAACTAGCGGGTGACACAGATACGCAGTATTTT.

J is TRBJ2-7 and V is TRBV28, with D possibly being TRBD2 (6 bases). Germline V CDR1 and CDR2: MDHEN, SYDVKM. Trimming left V 3 bases short and J 3 bases short, with 12 bases between. This CDR3 has 14 amino acids. For the CDR3, the DNA is TGTGCCAGCAGTTTCTGGGGGGATGGCTACGAGCAGTACTTC. This codes for CASSFWGDGYEQYF.

The V call is TRBV5-4, the J call TRBJ2-3; 11 positions agree with TRBD2. Germline-derived CDR1 and CDR2 are SGHNT and YYREEE (reference sequence). There are 14 residues in the CDR3. Unmatched junction bases numbered 2, after V lost 2 bases and J lost 6 bases. The CDR3 protein is CASSFSGGVDTQYF. CDR3 nucleotides: TGTGCCAGCAGCTTTAGCGGGGGGGTCGATACGCAGTATTTT.

This clone was detected only once. The rearrangement uses TRBV2 and TRBJ2-5, with a tentative D call TRBD2 (7 bases). Germline values: CDR1 SNHLY, CDR2 FYNNEI. Trimming pared 8 bases from V and 4 bases from J, leaving 14 bases between. There are 13 residues in the CDR3. CDR3 bases: TGTGCCAGCTCCTTGCGGGGGCGAGAGACCCAGTACTTC. The encoded protein is CASSLRGRETQYF.

The chain employs TRBV25-1 and TRBJ1-6, with 7 bases identical to TRBD1. Germline V gene data show CDR1 as MGHDK and CDR2 as SYGVNS. J was trimmed by 7 bases and V by 5 bases; bases with no gene match: 2. This CDR3 comprises 13 residues. The CDR3 region has the DNA TGTGCCAGCAGTTCACAGGGGAATTCACCCCTCCACTTT. It codes for CASSSQGNSPLHF.

Remarks on this clone: This specimen includes other DNA sequences encoding the same CDR3. V gene TRBV5-1 combines with J gene TRBJ2-5; 13 bases line up with TRBD2. The CDR3 covers 16 residues. Looked up from germline, CDR1 is SGHRS and CDR2 is YFSETQ. V was clipped by 4 bases and J by 2 bases; unmatched bases: 5. The CDR3 region has the DNA TGCGCCAGCAGCCCGGGACTAGCGGGGAGGCAAGAGACCCAGTACTTC. Translated: CASSPGLAGRQETQYF. Supplemented by reference TRBV5-1 and TRBJ2-5, the full variable domain reads KAGVTQTPRYLIKTRGQQVTLSCSPISGHRSVSWYQQTPGQGLQFLFEYFSETQRNKGNFPGRFSGRQFSNSRSEMNVSTLELGDSALYLCASSPGLAGRQETQYFGPGTRLLVL.

V gene TRBV19 combines with J gene TRBJ1-5; D not certain. Germline V gene data show CDR1 as LNHDA and CDR2 as SQIVND (reference sequence). V lost 3 bases and J lost 3, with 9 bases in between. This CDR3 comprises 14 residues. The CDR3 sequence is CASSIFQLNQPQHF. The CDR3 DNA sequence: TGTGCCAGTAGTATCTTCCAACTCAATCAGCCCCAGCATTTT.